This T cell receptor beta chain is drawn from a study of blood T cell repertoires in COVID-19. At the level of the study: Specimens from acute and convalescent COVID-19 originated in the United States, Italy and Spain.

Study processing details: Estimates of nucleated cell counts were drawn from the amplification of reference gene primers. TCRdb's table, derived via immunoSEQ multiplex PCR, lists solely in-frame clones and lacks some. That table gives V, J and clone size, and the DNA gave D and trimming. The sample contains a few hundred thousand clones, 80% to 90% of which appear only once. Trimming shortened V by 1 base and J by 5 bases, and 11 bases separated the two germline ends. The CDR3 is 14 residues long. The germline CDR1 and CDR2 sequences are MDHEN and SYDVKM. The gene calls are TRBV28 and TRBJ1-2; D not certain. The clonotype comes from a man younger than 40 who had recovered from COVID-19. Sequences were obtained from PBMCs or T cells enriched from blood (not recorded which). In DNA, the CDR3 is TGTGCCAGCAGTTTATCGGTAGGAGCTTATGGCTACACCTTC. Translation: CASSLSVGAYGYTF.